This T cell receptor beta chain stems from a study of CD8 T cells in Susac syndrome. This CDR3 comprises 13 residues. The V end was cut by 1 base, the J end by 8 bases, with 12 bases between. The V gene's germline CDR1 is GTSNPN and CDR2 SVGIG (reference sequence). High-throughput TCR beta sequencing covered peripheral CD8+ and CD4+ T cells. The RNA input was roughly 0.45 to 1 ug, and it was reverse transcribed with random hexamers. Amplification of the TCR beta CDR3 was carried out by immunoSEQ multiplex PCR, which spanned a total of 54 Vbeta and 13 Jbeta segments. From the immunoSEQ multiplex PCR reads, TCRdb called clonotypes with MiXCR, one entry per CDR3 protein. This sample carries about 140,000 distinct CDR3 sequences, 85% to 95% of them seen once, and the ten largest clones take more than 0.11%.

The chain has TRBV30 and TRBJ1-3; D remains ambiguous. The clonotype originates from a human donor with Susac syndrome. Sequencing was performed on CD4+ T cells from PBMCs. CDR3 residues: CAWSAQPVDTIYF. CDR3 sequence (DNA): TGTGCCTGGAGTGCCCAACCGGTGGACACCATATATTTT.